This entry lists 6 T cell receptor beta chains sequenced from one sample in a study of Graves' ophthalmopathy and Graves' hyperthyroidism. TCR beta CDR3 amplification used RNA transcripts. Scientists carried out first-round RT-PCR using HTBI primers and then a second-round multiplex PCR. MiXCR, run by TCRdb on the multiplex PCR reads, gives a single entry per CDR3 protein. The sample has approximately 540,000 distinct CDR3 sequences; less than 45% are singletons. Specimen: peripheral blood or thyroid tissue (not recorded which). The receptors originated from an adult man with Graves' hyperthyroidism.

CDR3 sequence reads: CASSLGPGTLSGANVLTF. The CDR3 DNA follows: TGTGCCAGCAGCTTGGGACCGGGGACGCTCTCTGGGGCCAACGTCCTGACTTTC. This chain links TRBV7-9 with TRBJ2-6; perhaps D is TRBD1 or TRBD2 (5 bases each). Between the trimmed V and J ends, which lost 3 bases and 0 bases, there was a span of 15 bases. The CDR3 runs to 18 residues. Germline CDR1 reads SEHNR; CDR2 reads FQNEAQ (reference sequence).

The V and J genes are TRBV6-6 and TRBJ1-1, with 7 bases matching TRBD1. The CDR3 loop spans 16 amino acids. Germline-derived CDR1 and CDR2 are MNHNY and SVGAGI (reference sequence). The J segment lost 4 bases and the V segment lost 3 bases, leaving 11 bases of the junction unmatched. In DNA, the CDR3 is TGTGCCAGCAGTTATCCAGGGGGGGGAGATAGCACTGAAGCTTTCTTT. Its protein product is CASSYPGGGDSTEAFF.

Ten or more counts support this clonotype. This chain connects TRBV10-3 to TRBJ1-3; D is undetermined. The CDR3 has 15 residues. Germline V gives CDR1 ENHRY, CDR2 SYGVKD. Deletions cut 6 bases from V and 1 base from J, with 13 bases between. The CDR3 loop is CAISTDFGSGNTIYF. The CDR3 DNA follows: TGTGCCATCAGCACCGACTTTGGATCTGGAAACACCATATATTTT.

This clonotype was seen more than once but under ten times. This chain joins TRBV4-1 and TRBJ1-5; no definite D call. CDR3 length: 18 amino acids. The V and J ends lost 3 bases and 0 bases respectively, with 18 bases between them. CDR1 is MGHRA, CDR2 YSYEKL, per germline. The CDR3 here is CASSHPVGSRISNQPQHF. In DNA form, the CDR3 reads TGCGCCAGCAGCCACCCGGTCGGGTCGAGGATTAGCAATCAGCCCCAGCATTTT.

This clonotype came up many times. The chain links TRBV12-3 or TRBV12-4 to TRBJ2-7; TRBD1 is a possible D gene (6 bases). The CDR3 is made up of 13 amino acids. The V end lost 6 bases, the J end lost 3 bases, and 12 bases lay between the germline ends. CDR3 amino acids: CASSPGTNYEQYF. The CDR3, as DNA: TGTGCCAGCAGCCCCGGGACAAACTACGAGCAGTACTTC.

This clonotype was seen repeatedly, ten times or more. The rearrangement links TRBV28 to TRBJ1-2; a weak D match, TRBD1 (5 bases). CDR1 MDHEN and CDR2 SYDVKM come from the germline V gene. V lost 6 bases and J lost 4, with 12 bases in between. The CDR3 has 13 amino acids. CDR3 nucleotide sequence: TGTGCCAGCAGCCCCGGGGACCGCTATGGCTACACCTTC. It translates to CASSPGDRYGYTF.